The TCR beta chain under discussion was sequenced for a study of blood T cells in healthy people across ages. A second PCR of 7 to 11 cycles used a sample-barcoded 5' primer and a J-beta primer mix. TCRdb fed the 5' RACE reads into MiXCR, producing one record per CDR3 protein. The sample records about 1.4 million distinct CDR3 sequences, approximately 59% being singletons. This clonotype was picked up a small number of times. V lost 7 bases, J lost 1 base, and 4 bases lay in between. Germline loops: CDR1 MNHEY, CDR2 SVGAGI. CDR3 size: 11 residues. Sequencing input: blood. This clonotype was obtained from a man aged 18 to 29 in good health. The chain employs TRBV6-5 and TRBJ2-5; D gene unclear. The CDR3 coding sequence is TGTGCCAGCATGATCCAAGAGACCCAGTACTTC. Protein sequence: CASMIQETQYF.